A single sample is the source of the 19 T cell receptor beta chains below, sequenced in a study of shared T cell receptors in the human thymus. Libraries were prepared by immunoSEQ multiplex PCR; TCRdb keeps only in-frame clonotypes and omits some of them. The sample gives about 730,000 clones, 80% to 90% of which show up once; 0.0095% to 0.011% is in the top ten. These data were also reused for a study on human thymus T cells.

Sequences were obtained from thymocytes. These receptors came from a girl under three years old with a congenital heart defect.

The genes are TRBV6-6 and TRBJ1-4; D unresolved. CDR1 MNHNY and CDR2 SVGAGI come from the germline V gene (reference sequence). This CDR3 is 15 amino acids long. V gave up 2 bases and J gave up 7 bases, with 14 bases separating them. CDR3 DNA sequence: TGTGCCAGCAGTTACCCTGGAGACGTTAGTGAAAAACTGTTTTTT. It yields the protein CASSYPGDVSEKLFF.

The sample holds a few counts of this clone. The chain employs TRBV7-9 and TRBJ2-2; 7 bases map to TRBD1. Germline V gene sequence: CDR1 SEHNR, CDR2 FQNEAQ (reference sequence). V lost 5 bases, J lost 1 base, and 7 bases stayed unmatched. The CDR3 runs to 16 residues. CDR3 sequence (DNA): TGTGCCAGCAGCGAAGGGAGACAGGGGAACACCGGGGAGCTGTTTTTT. It translates to CASSEGRQGNTGELFF.

The J gene is TRBJ1-2, the V gene TRBV7-2; D is ambiguous. V was trimmed by 0 bases and J by 6 bases, leaving 14 bases between them. Germline V CDR1 and CDR2: SGHTA, FQGNSA. The CDR3 is 15 amino acids. The CDR3, as DNA: TGTGCCAGCAGCTTAGCGTTGGTAGCTCTCCATGGCTACACCTTC. Protein: CASSLALVALHGYTF. The full variable domain, its missing parts supplied by reference TRBV7-2 and TRBJ1-2, is GAGVSQSPSNKVTEKGKDVELRCDPISGHTALYWYRQSLGQGLEFLIYFQGNSAPDKSGLPSDRFSAERTGGSVSTLTIQRTQQEDSAVYLCASSLALVALHGYTFGSGTRLTVV.

V usage is TRBV28 and J usage is TRBJ1-2; D uncertain. From germline, CDR1 is MDHEN and CDR2 SYDVKM. The CDR3 runs 13 residues. V was clipped by 7 bases and J by 8 bases, with 17 bases between them. The CDR3, as DNA: TGTGCCAGCAACCCCGGCGGAAGGAAAGGCTACACCTTC. Its protein product is CASNPGGRKGYTF.

The chain uses TRBV19 and TRBJ1-3, with 8 bases aligning to TRBD1. Germline V gene sequence: CDR1 LNHDA, CDR2 SQIVND (reference sequence). J lost 0 bases, V lost 3 bases, and 7 bases had no gene match. There are 17 residues in the CDR3. For the CDR3, the DNA is TGTGCCAGTAGTATTGGACAGGGAAGGCTCTCTGGAAACACCATATATTTT. Translation: CASSIGQGRLSGNTIYF. The variable domain in full, with the rest retrieved from reference TRBV19 and TRBJ1-3, is DGGITQSPKYLFRKEGQNVTLSCEQNLNHDAMYWYRQDPGQGLRLIYYSQIVNDFQKGDIAEGYSVSREKKESFPLTVTSAQKNPTAFYLCASSIGQGRLSGNTIYFGEGSWLTVV.

This chain joins TRBV5-6 and TRBJ1-2; TRBD1 aligns across 8 bases. Germline CDR1 is SGHDT and CDR2 is YYEEEE. The CDR3 has 15 residues. V shed 3 bases and J 2 bases; nucleotides not matched to a gene: 6. The DNA for the CDR3 is TGTGCCAGCAGCTGGACAGGGAACGCAAACTATGGCTACACCTTC. Its translation: CASSWTGNANYGYTF.

The genes are TRBV2 and TRBJ1-2; D unresolved. Germline CDR1 SNHLY, CDR2 FYNNEI. V lost 0 bases to trimming and J lost 8 bases, with 10 bases between them. This CDR3 is built from 13 residues. CDR3 residues: CASSEAPGFGYTF. The DNA for the CDR3 is TGTGCCAGCAGTGAAGCCCCCGGGTTCGGCTACACCTTC.

The rearrangement joins TRBV6-1 to TRBJ1-1, with D maybe TRBD1 (6 bases). The CDR3 length is 15 residues. CDR1 is MNHNS and CDR2 is SASEGT in the germline V gene. The V and J ends lost 0 bases and 8 bases respectively, with 16 bases between them. CDR3 residues: CASSEANRRTEEAFF. The CDR3 DNA reads as TGTGCCAGCAGTGAAGCGAATAGAAGGACAGAGGAAGCTTTCTTT.

The chain couples TRBV28 to TRBJ2-1; D is undetermined. The germline gives CDR1 MDHEN, CDR2 SYDVKM. V lost 5 bases and J lost 6, with 14 bases in between. The CDR3 has 14 residues. CDR3 loop: CASSIPLPGNEQFF. The CDR3 DNA reads TGTGCCAGCAGTATCCCACTGCCCGGCAATGAGCAGTTCTTC.

The gene calls are TRBV4-3 and TRBJ1-4; D not certain. V lost 4 bases and J 7 bases, leaving 19 bases between the germline ends. CDR3 size: 16 residues. Germline values: CDR1 LGHNA, CDR2 YSLEER. The CDR3 bases are TGCGCCAGCAGCCCCCCCGGTGGAGGGAGGGCTGAAAAACTGTTTTTT. Encoded protein: CASSPPGGGRAEKLFF.

This rearrangement joins TRBV5-6 to TRBJ2-3, with 7 bases aligning to TRBD1. With V trimmed by 4 bases and J by 0 bases, 8 bases remained unmatched. The CDR3 sequence is 16 residues long. CDR1 and CDR2 from the germline V gene are SGHDT and YYEEEE. Here the CDR3 reads CASSPDRDSSTDTQYF. CDR3 in DNA: TGTGCCAGCAGCCCCGACAGGGACAGTAGCACAGATACGCAGTATTTT.

The chain combines TRBV27 with TRBJ1-5; D is uncertain. Trimming shortened V by 6 bases and J by 6 bases, and 12 bases separated the two germline ends. The CDR3 loop spans 13 amino acids. CDR1 and CDR2 (germline): MNHEY, SMNVEV (reference sequence). The CDR3 sequence is CASRNRLGQPQHF. In nucleotides, the CDR3 is TGTGCCAGCAGGAATAGACTCGGTCAGCCCCAGCATTTT.

The V call is TRBV28, the J call TRBJ1-3; perhaps TRBD1 as D (5 bases). CDR3 length: 17 residues. Germline CDR1 is MDHEN and CDR2 is SYDVKM. Trimming took 7 bases from V and 1 from J, leaving 20 bases between them. Here the CDR3 DNA reads TGTGCCAGCACCTATTTTGGAACAGGTTCGTCTGGAAACACCATATATTTT. Its translation is CASTYFGTGSSGNTIYF.

V gene TRBV10-2 combines with J gene TRBJ1-1; perhaps TRBD1 as D (6 bases). Germline V gives CDR1 WSHSY, CDR2 SAAADI. V dropped 3 bases and J dropped 2 bases, with 19 bases sitting between them. The CDR3 runs 17 residues. The CDR3 here is CASSEGRHRAGNTEAFF. The CDR3 DNA follows: TGCGCCAGCAGTGAAGGACGACACAGGGCGGGTAACACTGAAGCTTTCTTT.

The chain combines TRBV10-3 with TRBJ1-2; 9 bases line up with TRBD1. The CDR3 extends over 18 amino acids. In germline, CDR1 is ENHRY, CDR2 SYGVKD. The junction had 18 bases not matched to a gene; V was cut back by 6 bases and J by 4 bases. DNA for the CDR3: TGTGCCATCAGCGATAGGGGACAGGGTGTTTCAGTAGGCTATGGCTACACCTTC. This translates into CAISDRGQGVSVGYGYTF.

This clone has only a few counts. This chain connects TRBV7-6 to TRBJ1-1; 10 nucleotides agree with TRBD1. CDR3 size: 19 residues. Germline-derived CDR1 and CDR2 are SGHVS and FNYEAQ. V was pared by 5 bases and J by 0 bases, with 15 bases of the junction left unmatched. The CDR3 region has the DNA TGTGCCAGCAGCCCCAACTTGGGGACAGGGGTGATCTTGAACACTGAAGCTTTCTTT. Protein: CASSPNLGTGVILNTEAFF.

The chain couples TRBV5-1 to TRBJ1-1, with D hard to call. V was clipped by 3 bases and J by 0 bases, with 9 bases between them. CDR1 is SGHRS and CDR2 is YFSETQ in the germline V gene. The CDR3 is 14 residues long. The CDR3 spells CASSSLSMNTEAFF. The CDR3 coding sequence is TGCGCCAGCAGCTCGCTATCCATGAACACTGAAGCTTTCTTT.

This chain uses TRBV6-1 with TRBJ1-1, with D possibly being TRBD1 (5 bases). V shed 4 bases and J shed 1 base, with 10 bases lying between them. Germline loops: CDR1 MNHNS, CDR2 SASEGT. The CDR3 covers 14 residues. CDR3 in DNA: TGTGCCAGCAGTGGGTGCAGGGAGAACACTGAAGCTTTCTTT. Encoded protein: CASSGCRENTEAFF.

V is TRBV5-6 and J is TRBJ2-7, with TRBD2 as a possible D gene (6 bases). V was trimmed by 4 bases and J by 6 bases, leaving 14 bases between them. CDR1 SGHDT and CDR2 YYEEEE come from the germline V gene. There are 13 residues in the CDR3. This chain's CDR3 is CASSPVMGLEQYF. As DNA, the CDR3 is TGTGCCAGCAGCCCGGTGATGGGACTCGAGCAGTACTTC.